This TCR beta chain derives from a study of T cell changes during pregnancy in multiple sclerosis. Produced via immunoSEQ multiplex PCR; TCRdb's table is partial and in-frame only. The sample has some 48,000 clones, around 91% seen once. This CDR3 region has 15 residues. CDR1 is MNHEY, CDR2 SVGAGI, per germline. Trimming stripped 3 bases from V and 9 bases from J, with 15 bases between. This TCR was sampled from a female donor with multiple sclerosis, enrolled in a pregnancy study. V usage is TRBV6-5 and J usage is TRBJ1-6; TRBD1 might be the D (5 bases). The specimen was CD8+ T cells from peripheral blood mononuclear cells, collected in the second trimester of pregnancy. CDR3 loop: CASSYDGGSSSPLHF. CDR3 in DNA: TGTGCCAGCAGTTATGACGGGGGATCGAGTTCACCCCTCCACTTT.